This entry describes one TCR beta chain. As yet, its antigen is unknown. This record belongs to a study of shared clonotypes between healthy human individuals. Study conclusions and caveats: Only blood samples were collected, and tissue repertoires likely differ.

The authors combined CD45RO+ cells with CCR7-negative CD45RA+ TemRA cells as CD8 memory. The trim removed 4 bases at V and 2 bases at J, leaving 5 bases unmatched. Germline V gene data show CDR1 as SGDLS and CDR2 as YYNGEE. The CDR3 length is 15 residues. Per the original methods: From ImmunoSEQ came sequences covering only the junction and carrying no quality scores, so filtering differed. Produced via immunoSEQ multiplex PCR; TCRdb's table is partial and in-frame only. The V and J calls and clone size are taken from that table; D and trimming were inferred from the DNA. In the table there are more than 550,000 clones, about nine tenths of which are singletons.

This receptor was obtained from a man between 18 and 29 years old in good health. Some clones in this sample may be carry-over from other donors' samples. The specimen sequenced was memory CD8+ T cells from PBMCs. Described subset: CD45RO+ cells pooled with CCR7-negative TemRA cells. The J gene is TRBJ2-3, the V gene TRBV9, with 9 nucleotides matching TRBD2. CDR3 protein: CASSPSGRNTDTQYF. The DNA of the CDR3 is TGTGCCAGCAGCCCAAGCGGGAGGAACACAGATACGCAGTATTTT. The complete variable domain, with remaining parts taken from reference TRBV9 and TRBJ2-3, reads DSGVTQTPKHLITATGQRVTLRCSPRSGDLSVYWYQQSLDQGLQFLIQYYNGEERAKGNILERFSAQQFPDLHSELNLSSLELGDSALYFCASSPSGRNTDTQYFGPGTRLTVL.